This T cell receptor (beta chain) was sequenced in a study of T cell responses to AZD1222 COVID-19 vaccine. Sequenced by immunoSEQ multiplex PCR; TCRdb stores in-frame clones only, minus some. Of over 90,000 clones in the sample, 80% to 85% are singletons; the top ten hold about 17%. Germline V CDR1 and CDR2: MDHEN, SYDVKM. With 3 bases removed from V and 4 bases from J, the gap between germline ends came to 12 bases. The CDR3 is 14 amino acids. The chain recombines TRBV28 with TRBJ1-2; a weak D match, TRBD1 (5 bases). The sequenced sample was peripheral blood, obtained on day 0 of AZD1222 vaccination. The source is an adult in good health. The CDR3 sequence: CASSFEGQVYGYTF. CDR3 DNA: TGTGCCAGCAGTTTCGAAGGACAAGTCTATGGCTACACCTTC.